These T cell receptor beta chains were read from a single sample in a study of OX40 agonist ivuxolimab in advanced cancers. The method was immunoSEQ multiplex PCR; TCRdb's version includes in-frame clones alone and lacks a portion of them. The sample has tens of thousands of clones, 81% seen once. The sample was CD4+ or CD8+ T cells sorted from blood, taken in a trial of the OX40 agonist ivuxolimab. The receptors shown here come from an adult with an advanced solid tumor such as melanoma, head and neck, liver or kidney cancer. The CDR3 runs from the conserved cysteine through the conserved F or W. Each record gives: J gene, D gene, V gene, clone size, CDR3 DNA, CDR3 protein. A D gene is named only where the DNA matches it firmly. Not all rows give a size; the values are once, few, many and, for expanded clones, a class.

j_gene: TRBJ2-5
d_gene: .
v_gene: TRBV6-6
abundance: .
CDR3nt: TGTGCCAGCAGTTCGGACTCACCGGAGACCCAGTACTTC
CDR3aa: CASSSDSPETQYF

j_gene: TRBJ1-1
d_gene: .
v_gene: TRBV30
abundance: .
CDR3nt: TGTGCCTGGAGTGTAACGAACACTGAAGCTTTCTTT
CDR3aa: CAWSVTNTEAFF

j_gene: TRBJ1-2
d_gene: .
v_gene: TRBV28
abundance: .
CDR3nt: TGTGCCAGCTCCTTACCTCCGCAGGGGACTAACTATGGCTACACCTTC
CDR3aa: CASSLPPQGTNYGYTF

j_gene: TRBJ1-5
d_gene: .
v_gene: TRBV6-6
abundance: .
CDR3nt: TGTGCCAGTCAAGCCGGCAATCAGCCCCAGCATTTT
CDR3aa: CASQAGNQPQHF

j_gene: TRBJ1-2
d_gene: .
v_gene: TRBV28
abundance: .
CDR3nt: TGTGCCAGCAGTGATGAACCTAACTATGGCTACACCTTC
CDR3aa: CASSDEPNYGYTF

j_gene: TRBJ2-1
d_gene: .
v_gene: TRBV2
abundance: .
CDR3nt: TGTGCCAGCAGTGAATTAGGACCTTTCAATGAGCAGTTCTTC
CDR3aa: CASSELGPFNEQFF

j_gene: TRBJ2-7
d_gene: .
v_gene: TRBV5-4
abundance: .
CDR3nt: TGTGCCAGCAGCCTCTCCTGGGAGCAGTACTTC
CDR3aa: CASSLSWEQYF

j_gene: TRBJ2-5
d_gene: TRBD1
v_gene: TRBV7-2
abundance: .
CDR3nt: TGTGCCAGCAGCCGGGACAGCCAAGAGACCCAGTACTTC
CDR3aa: CASSRDSQETQYF

j_gene: TRBJ2-1
d_gene: .
v_gene: TRBV6-1
abundance: few
CDR3nt: TGTGCCAGCAGAGTCAGAAACACGAACAATGAGCAGTTCTTC
CDR3aa: CASRVRNTNNEQFF

j_gene: TRBJ1-5
d_gene: .
v_gene: TRBV20-1
abundance: .
CDR3nt: TGCAGTGCTAGGTTGAATCAGCCCCAGCATTTT
CDR3aa: CSARLNQPQHF

j_gene: TRBJ2-3
d_gene: .
v_gene: TRBV28
abundance: .
CDR3nt: TGTGCCAGCAGTCTCGACACAGGGCTCGACACGCAGTATTTT
CDR3aa: CASSLDTGLDTQYF

j_gene: TRBJ1-5
d_gene: .
v_gene: TRBV7-9
abundance: .
CDR3nt: TGTGCCAGCAGCTCGTCTTGGAGGATTAATAATTCGAGCAATCAGCCCCAGCATTTT
CDR3aa: CASSSSWRINNSSNQPQHF

j_gene: TRBJ1-6
d_gene: .
v_gene: TRBV5-1
abundance: .
CDR3nt: TGCGCCAGCAGCTTGGTGGCAGCGAATTCACCCCTCCACTTT
CDR3aa: CASSLVAANSPLHF

j_gene: TRBJ1-1
d_gene: .
v_gene: TRBV28
abundance: .
CDR3nt: TGTGCCAGCACAGGGAAGAGGGTTGAAGCTTTCTTT
CDR3aa: CASTGKRVEAFF

j_gene: TRBJ2-1
d_gene: TRBD2
v_gene: TRBV5-1
abundance: .
CDR3nt: TGCGCCAGCAGCTTGGAGGTAGCGGGGGGTTTAGAGCAGTTCTTC
CDR3aa: CASSLEVAGGLEQFF

j_gene: TRBJ2-2
d_gene: .
v_gene: TRBV28
abundance: few
CDR3nt: TGTGCCAGCGACCGTGGTACCGGGGAGCTGTTTTTT
CDR3aa: CASDRGTGELFF

j_gene: TRBJ2-1
d_gene: .
v_gene: TRBV2
abundance: .
CDR3nt: TGTGCCAGCAGTGAAATTCGGCGAGAGCAGTTCTTC
CDR3aa: CASSEIRREQFF

j_gene: TRBJ2-5
d_gene: TRBD2
v_gene: TRBV11-2
abundance: .
CDR3nt: TGTGCCAGCAGCCGAGGACTAGCGGGAGGTATCGGGGAGACCCAGTACTTC
CDR3aa: CASSRGLAGGIGETQYF

j_gene: TRBJ2-7
d_gene: TRBD1
v_gene: TRBV19
abundance: .
CDR3nt: TGTGCCAGTAGTATTGGGACAGGGTCGTACGAGCAGTACTTC
CDR3aa: CASSIGTGSYEQYF

j_gene: TRBJ2-3
d_gene: .
v_gene: TRBV25-1
abundance: .
CDR3nt: TGTGCCAGCAGTGAATATACGGCAGAAAGCACAGATACGCAGTATTTT
CDR3aa: CASSEYTAESTDTQYF

j_gene: TRBJ1-1
d_gene: .
v_gene: TRBV6-1
abundance: .
CDR3nt: TGTGCCAGCAGTGAAGCGGCAGGGGCGAACACTGAAGCTTTCTTT
CDR3aa: CASSEAAGANTEAFF

j_gene: TRBJ2-1
d_gene: .
v_gene: TRBV6-6
abundance: .
CDR3nt: TGTGCCAGCAGTCCCGACGGTGTTGAGCAGTTCTTC
CDR3aa: CASSPDGVEQFF

j_gene: TRBJ2-1
d_gene: .
v_gene: TRBV19
abundance: .
CDR3nt: TGTGCCAGTAGTATAGTCAATGAGCAGTTCTTC
CDR3aa: CASSIVNEQFF

j_gene: TRBJ2-2
d_gene: TRBD2
v_gene: TRBV30
abundance: .
CDR3nt: TGTGCCTGGAGTGTGGGGGACTACGGCGGGGAGCTGTTTTTT
CDR3aa: CAWSVGDYGGELFF

j_gene: TRBJ1-1
d_gene: TRBD1
v_gene: TRBV5-1
abundance: once
CDR3nt: TGCGCCAGCAGCTTGGCTGGGACAGTGAACACTGAAGCTTTCTTT
CDR3aa: CASSLAGTVNTEAFF

j_gene: TRBJ2-2
d_gene: TRBD2
v_gene: TRBV15
abundance: .
CDR3nt: TGTGCCACCCGACCCGGGGGGGGACCCACCGGGGAGCTGTTTTTT
CDR3aa: CATRPGGGPTGELFF

j_gene: TRBJ2-7
d_gene: .
v_gene: TRBV11-2
abundance: .
CDR3nt: TGTGCCAGCAGCCTCACCCACGAGCAGTACTTC
CDR3aa: CASSLTHEQYF

j_gene: TRBJ1-2
d_gene: .
v_gene: TRBV5-4
abundance: .
CDR3nt: TGTGCCAGCAGCTCTGGGGCCGGTGGGTTCTATGGCTACACCTTC
CDR3aa: CASSSGAGGFYGYTF

j_gene: TRBJ1-1
d_gene: TRBD1
v_gene: TRBV19
abundance: .
CDR3nt: TGTGCCAGTAGTCCCCGGACAGGATGGGACACTGAAGCTTTCTTT
CDR3aa: CASSPRTGWDTEAFF

j_gene: TRBJ1-3
d_gene: .
v_gene: TRBV29-1
abundance: once
CDR3nt: TGCAGCGTTGACGACGGCTTCTCTGGAAACACCATATATTTT
CDR3aa: CSVDDGFSGNTIYF

j_gene: TRBJ2-3
d_gene: TRBD2
v_gene: TRBV15
abundance: .
CDR3nt: TGTGCCACCAGCAGAGCGGGGGGAATCACAGATACGCAGTATTTT
CDR3aa: CATSRAGGITDTQYF

j_gene: TRBJ2-7
d_gene: .
v_gene: TRBV29-1
abundance: .
CDR3nt: TGCAGCGTTGAAGATCTAGGGGCAGGGCCATACTACGAGCAGTACTTC
CDR3aa: CSVEDLGAGPYYEQYF